A selection of T cell receptor beta chains follows, all from one sample in a study of circulating tumor DNA in untreated peripheral T-cell lymphoma. Only in-frame clones appear in the TCRdb table, and some are missing; sequencing was by immunoSEQ multiplex PCR. The sample records 2,000 or so clones, 71% being singletons. Sequencing used tumor tissue. These TCRs come from a human donor with peripheral T-cell lymphoma. The CDR3 runs from the conserved cysteine through the conserved F or W. The D gene is left open where the match is weak. The size of a clone is reported for some rows only, either as once, few or many, or as a class for expanded clones.

CDR3: CASSISGVTEAFF
DNA: TGTGCCAGTAGTATATCAGGGGTCACTGAAGCTTTCTTT
D: NA
V: TRBV19
size: NA
J: TRBJ1-1

CDR3: CASRQSTDTQYF
DNA: TGTGCCAGTCGACAGAGCACAGATACGCAGTATTTT
D: NA
V: TRBV19
size: NA
J: TRBJ2-3

CDR3: CASSFSTSGRKETQYF
DNA: TGTGCCAGCAGCTTCTCGACTAGCGGGAGGAAAGAGACCCAGTACTTC
D: TRBD2
V: TRBV11-3
size: medium-sized
J: TRBJ2-5

CDR3: CASSPQVDTEAFF
DNA: TGCGCCAGCAGCCCACAGGTGGACACTGAAGCTTTCTTT
D: NA
V: TRBV1
size: once
J: TRBJ1-1

CDR3: CASSFRDRGSHTF
DNA: TGTGCCAGCAGTTTTAGGGACAGGGGCAGCCACACCTTC
D: TRBD1
V: TRBV28
size: NA
J: TRBJ1-2

CDR3: CASSLVGQGTYEQYF
DNA: TGTGCCAGCAGTTTAGTAGGACAGGGGACCTACGAGCAGTACTTC
D: TRBD1
V: TRBV27
size: NA
J: TRBJ2-7

CDR3: CASSHGGHEQYF
DNA: TGTGCCAGCTCACACGGGGGCCACGAGCAGTACTTC
D: NA
V: TRBV18
size: NA
J: TRBJ2-7

CDR3: CASSLGWGARAKNIQYF
DNA: TGTGCCAGCAGCTTAGGATGGGGGGCCCGAGCCAAAAACATTCAGTACTTC
D: NA
V: TRBV11-3
size: NA
J: TRBJ2-4

CDR3: CASSPLAGGPDTQYF
DNA: TGTGCCAGCAGTCCACTAGCGGGAGGGCCAGATACGCAGTATTTT
D: TRBD2
V: TRBV6-8
size: NA
J: TRBJ2-3

CDR3: CASSMAGEAFF
DNA: TGTGCCAGTAGTATGGCAGGTGAAGCTTTCTTT
D: NA
V: TRBV19
size: NA
J: TRBJ1-1

CDR3: CASSQEGQEGSYEQYF
DNA: TGCGCCAGCAGCCAAGAGGGACAGGAAGGCTCCTACGAGCAGTACTTC
D: NA
V: TRBV1
size: NA
J: TRBJ2-7

CDR3: CASSLASSSGNTIYF
DNA: TGCGCCAGCAGCTTGGCTTCGAGCTCTGGAAACACCATATATTTT
D: NA
V: TRBV5-1
size: NA
J: TRBJ1-3

CDR3: CASSEQESGNTIYF
DNA: TGTGCCAGCAGCGAACAGGAGTCTGGAAACACCATATATTTT
D: NA
V: TRBV28
size: NA
J: TRBJ1-3

CDR3: CASGLVHGRPSINEQFF
DNA: TGTGCTAGTGGTTTGGTACATGGGAGGCCCTCGATCAATGAGCAGTTCTTC
D: NA
V: TRBV12-5
size: NA
J: TRBJ2-1

CDR3: CASSRSRLDSYEQYF
DNA: TGTGCCAGCAGCCGTTCCCGACTAGATTCCTACGAGCAGTACTTC
D: NA
V: TRBV14
size: NA
J: TRBJ2-7

CDR3: CASSWFQGADGYTF
DNA: TGTGCCAGCAGCTGGTTTCAGGGGGCGGATGGCTACACCTTC
D: TRBD1
V: TRBV11-3
size: NA
J: TRBJ1-2